Following are 7 T cell receptor beta chains from one sample sequenced in a study of T cells expressing NK-cell markers. TCRdb re-called the 5' RACE reads; every CDR3 protein appears as one record, without DNA. The sample shows some 440,000 distinct CDR3 sequences, and over 1.3% sits with its ten largest clones. Specimen: blood T cells: a sorted CD56 or NKG2C T cell subset, CD4+ or CD8+ T cells, or bulk PBMC T cells (not recorded which). These receptors came from a woman aged 45 to 65 in good health.

This rearrangement joins TRBV5-1 to TRBJ2-7; TCRdb's assignment of TRBD1 cannot be checked, as there is no DNA. The CDR3 extends over 16 amino acids. Germline CDR1 is SGHRS and CDR2 is YFSETQ. CDR3: CASRRDDRVGWYEQYF.

The rearrangement uses TRBV7-3 and TRBJ2-3; TCRdb calls TRBD2, which cannot be checked without DNA. The CDR3 sequence is 18 residues long. Germline V gene sequence: CDR1 SGHTA, CDR2 FQGTGA. The CDR3 reads CASSLKRRAGLLTDTQYF.

V usage is TRBV4-2 and J usage is TRBJ2-2; checking the TCRdb D call of TRBD2 is not possible without DNA. The germline V gene encodes CDR1 LGHNA and CDR2 YNFKEQ. The CDR3 spans 16 residues. This CDR3 reads CASSQDRRELTGELFF.

J is TRBJ2-2 and V is TRBV24-1. Germline CDR1 is KGHDR and CDR2 is SFDVKD. This CDR3 has 13 amino acids. The CDR3 sequence: CATRDTNTGELFF.

The V call is TRBV4-2, the J call TRBJ2-4; TCRdb reports TRBD2, a call that lacks DNA to check it against. The V gene's germline CDR1 is LGHNA and CDR2 YNFKEQ. This CDR3 contains 17 residues. This CDR3 is CASSQERGLATKNIQYF.

The J gene is TRBJ1-4, the V gene TRBV20-1; the D gene TCRdb calls, TRBD1, cannot be checked with no DNA. Germline-derived CDR1 and CDR2 are DFQATT and SNEGSKA (reference sequence). The CDR3 runs 15 residues. This chain's CDR3 is CSARGKARGGEKLFF.

The rearrangement joins TRBV12-3 or TRBV12-4 to TRBJ1-1. The CDR3 is made up of 13 amino acids. The CDR3 sequence: CASSLFAASITFF.